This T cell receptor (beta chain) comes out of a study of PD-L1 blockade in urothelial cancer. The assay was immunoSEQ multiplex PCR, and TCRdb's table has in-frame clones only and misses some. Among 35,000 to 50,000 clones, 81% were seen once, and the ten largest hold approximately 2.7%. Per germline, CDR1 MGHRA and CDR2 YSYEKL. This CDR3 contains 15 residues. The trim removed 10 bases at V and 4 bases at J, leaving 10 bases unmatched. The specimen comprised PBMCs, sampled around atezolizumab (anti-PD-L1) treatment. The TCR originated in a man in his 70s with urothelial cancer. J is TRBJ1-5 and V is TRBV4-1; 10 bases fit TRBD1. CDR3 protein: CATSGSGQGNQPQHF. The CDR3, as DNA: TGCGCCACCAGTGGATCGGGACAGGGGAATCAGCCCCAGCATTTT.